The 9 T cell receptor beta chains given below trace back to one sample, sequenced in a study of T cells after yellow fever vaccination. TCRdb reanalysed the 5' RACE reads using MiXCR and keeps one entry per CDR3 protein. Of 620,000 or so distinct CDR3 sequences detected, 10% to 15% appear once; the ten largest clones hold about 16%. The input for sequencing was PBMCs, taken on the day of the yellow fever booster vaccination. Receptors were obtained from a man aged 30 to 39 who received the YFV17D yellow fever vaccine.

This clonotype was counted a few times. The chain is built from TRBV7-8 and TRBJ1-2; no definite D call. This CDR3 is 16 amino acids long. V was clipped by 5 bases and J by 4 bases, with 20 bases between them. Germline assignment: CDR1 SGHVS and CDR2 FQNEAQ. The CDR3 sequence: CASSVGGLTYSYGYTF. CDR3 bases: TGTGCCAGCAGCGTCGGTGGCCTCACATATTCCTATGGCTACACCTTC.

This clonotype came up a few times. The rearrangement joins TRBV12-3 or TRBV12-4 to TRBJ2-4; no reliable D call. Trimming cost V 3 bases and J 0 bases, with 9 bases left between them. The CDR3 consists of 15 residues. The CDR3 sequence: CASSFGGLAKNIQYF. For the CDR3, the DNA is TGTGCCAGCAGTTTTGGCGGATTAGCCAAAAACATTCAGTACTTC.

This clonotype was seen at least ten times. This chain links TRBV10-3 with TRBJ2-5; no clear D. Germline values: CDR1 ENHRY, CDR2 SYGVKD. CDR3 size: 13 residues. The V end lost 4 bases, the J end lost 2 bases, and 8 bases lay between the germline ends. This CDR3 reads CAISAQLQETQYF. The CDR3 bases are TGTGCCATCAGTGCGCAGTTACAAGAGACCCAGTACTTC.

This clonotype was found a few times. This rearrangement joins TRBV14 to TRBJ2-2; the match to TRBD2 covers 8 bases. CDR3 length: 15 residues. CDR1 and CDR2 (germline): SGHDN, FVKESK. The ends lost 5 bases at V and 4 bases at J; junction bases unmatched: 6. This CDR3 reads CASSKVAGTTGELFF. The CDR3, as DNA: TGTGCCAGCAGCAAGGTAGCGGGAACCACCGGGGAGCTGTTTTTT.

The gene calls are TRBV29-1 and TRBJ2-4, with D maybe TRBD2 (6 bases). The CDR3 covers 12 residues. V was trimmed by 8 bases and J by 8 bases, leaving 16 bases between them. Germline-derived CDR1 and CDR2 are SQVTM and ANQGSEA. Here the CDR3 reads CSFVTSGDIQYF. CDR3 nucleotide sequence: TGCAGCTTCGTGACTAGTGGGGACATTCAGTACTTC.

The chain carries TRBV18 and TRBJ1-3; D is unresolved. CDR3 length equals 15 residues. V was cut by 3 bases and J by 0 bases, with 9 bases left in between. CDR1 and CDR2 (germline): KGHSH, LQKENI. The CDR3 spells CASSPLQLSGNTIYF. Here the CDR3 DNA reads TGTGCCAGCTCACCTCTCCAGCTCTCTGGAAACACCATATATTTT.

The sample holds a few counts of this clonotype. CDR3 in amino acids: CASSLDDSTYEQYF. Written as DNA, the CDR3 is TGTGCCAGCAGCTTAGACGACTCCACCTACGAGCAGTACTTC. V usage is TRBV7-2 and J usage is TRBJ2-7; D unresolved. Germline CDR1 reads SGHTA; CDR2 reads FQGNSA. CDR3 length equals 14 residues. Trimming left V 1 base short and J 2 bases short, with 9 bases between.

This clonotype turned up a few times. This chain joins TRBV10-3 and TRBJ2-7; tentatively, D is TRBD2 (6 bases). The V end lost 2 bases, the J end lost 6 bases, and 14 bases lay between the germline ends. The CDR3 loop spans 14 amino acids. Germline CDR1 is ENHRY and CDR2 is SYGVKD. The CDR3 region has the DNA TGTGCCATCAGTGAGAGTCTAGCGAAGGGCGAGCAGTACTTC. Encoded protein: CAISESLAKGEQYF.

CDR3 in DNA: TGCAGTGTCCTTGGATTCGAGACCCAGTACTTC. Translation gives CSVLGFETQYF. The chain couples TRBV20-1 to TRBJ2-5; D remains ambiguous. The CDR3 loop spans 11 amino acids. Germline V gene lookup returns CDR1 DFQATT and CDR2 SNEGSKA (reference sequence). V was pared by 7 bases and J by 5 bases, with 11 bases between.